These 24 T cell receptor beta chains originate from one sample sequenced in a study of T cell responses to AZD1222 COVID-19 vaccine. Repertoires were generated with immunoSEQ multiplex PCR, while TCRdb's copy carries only in-frame clones and drops some. This sample has approximately 110,000 clones, with nearly 90% found just once. Material: peripheral blood, obtained 28 days after the second AZD1222 dose. The receptors originated from an adult who received the AZD1222 COVID-19 vaccine.

The CDR3 loop is CASSFMVGEKLFF. Here the CDR3 DNA reads TGTGCCAGCAGCTTTATGGTCGGTGAAAAACTGTTTTTT. This sequence joins TRBV7-2 and TRBJ1-4; D remains unclear. V was pared by 3 bases and J by 7 bases, with 9 bases between. The CDR3 covers 13 residues. The germline V gene encodes CDR1 SGHTA and CDR2 FQGNSA.

The V and J genes are TRBV28 and TRBJ1-6; weak D call: TRBD1 (6 bases). This CDR3 contains 15 residues. The germline V and J ends were trimmed by 5 bases and 9 bases, with 17 bases remaining between them. Germline CDR1 and CDR2: MDHEN and SYDVKM. The CDR3, as DNA: TGTGCCAGCAGTCTTCAGGGGTTTATCGGTTCACCCCTCCACTTT. Translation: CASSLQGFIGSPLHF.

This chain uses TRBV6-2 or TRBV6-3 with TRBJ2-5; 14 positions agree with TRBD2. The germline V gene has CDR1 MNHEY and CDR2 SVGEGT. Trimming removed 6 bases from V and 4 bases from J; junction bases left unmatched: 7. There are 16 residues in the CDR3. In nucleotides, the CDR3 is TGTGCCAGCAGCCCCGGGACTAGCGGGAGAAGAGAGACCCAGTACTTC. Amino acids: CASSPGTSGRRETQYF.

The rearrangement joins TRBV7-2 to TRBJ1-6; D unresolved. The CDR3 loop spans 16 amino acids. Germline V gives CDR1 SGHTA, CDR2 FQGNSA. Trimming cost V 0 bases and J 0 bases, with 6 bases left between them. CDR3 sequence: CASSLAAGSYNSPLHF. The CDR3 nucleotides read TGTGCCAGCAGCTTAGCTGCGGGCTCCTATAATTCACCCCTCCACTTT.

This clone has only a few counts. The chain links TRBV6-5 to TRBJ1-5, with TRBD1 as a possible D gene (6 bases). This CDR3 has 15 residues. The V gene's germline CDR1 is MNHEY and CDR2 SVGAGI. V gave up 6 bases and J gave up 0 bases, with 12 bases separating them. The CDR3 DNA reads as TGTGCCAGCAGGCTGGACAGTAATAGCAATCAGCCCCAGCATTTT. It is translated as CASRLDSNSNQPQHF.

The J gene is TRBJ1-5, the V gene TRBV6-5, with D tentatively TRBD1 (5 bases). Trimming removed 0 bases at V and 6 bases at J, with 9 bases between. The CDR3 is 14 residues long. CDR1 is MNHEY, CDR2 SVGAGI, per germline. The CDR3 is CASSYSQGIQPQHF. The CDR3 nucleotides read TGTGCCAGCAGTTACTCTCAGGGCATTCAGCCCCAGCATTTT.

This chain uses TRBV7-4 with TRBJ1-4; D may be TRBD1 (5 bases). Trimming took 2 bases from V and 6 from J, leaving 13 bases between them. The V gene's germline CDR1 is SGHVT and CDR2 SQSDAQ. The CDR3 is made up of 15 amino acids. CDR3 residues: CASSLKGFRDEKLFF. The CDR3 coding sequence is TGTGCCAGCAGCTTAAAGGGGTTTCGGGATGAAAAACTGTTTTTT.

The chain couples TRBV13 to TRBJ1-1; tentative D call: TRBD1 (5 bases). Per germline, CDR1 PRHDT and CDR2 FYEKMQ (reference sequence). The CDR3 consists of 13 residues. V was trimmed by 5 bases and J by 2 bases, leaving 9 bases between them. The DNA for the CDR3 is TGTGCCAGCAGCCTCGGGGGAAACACTGAAGCTTTCTTT. Translation gives CASSLGGNTEAFF.

This chain joins TRBV7-8 and TRBJ2-7; D is tentatively TRBD1 or TRBD2 (5 bases each). V was trimmed by 0 bases and J by 3 bases, leaving 12 bases between them. This CDR3 spans 15 amino acids. Germline values: CDR1 SGHVS, CDR2 FQNEAQ. CDR3 sequence (DNA): TGTGCCAGCAGCTTAGCGGGACCCCGCGGCTACGAGCAGTACTTC. Residues: CASSLAGPRGYEQYF.

V usage is TRBV21-1 and J usage is TRBJ2-7. TRBV21-1 is given as a pseudogene. The CDR3 length is 16 residues. CDR3 nucleotides: TGTGCCAGCAGCAAGCATTACGAGTGGGGTTGGGGCGAGCAGTACTTC. It specifies CASSKHYEWGWGEQYF.

The J gene is TRBJ1-2, the V gene TRBV5-1, with D possibly matching TRBD1 (5 bases). Germline CDR1 is SGHRS and CDR2 is YFSETQ. The CDR3 length is 14 residues. V lost 0 bases and J lost 6, with 12 bases in between. CDR3 in amino acids: CASSLEAGRHGYTF. The CDR3 nucleotides are TGCGCCAGCAGCTTGGAGGCGGGGCGGCATGGCTACACCTTC.

This chain uses TRBV6-2 or TRBV6-3 with TRBJ1-2; 9 nucleotides match TRBD1. Germline CDR1 is MNHEY and CDR2 is SVGEGT. The J segment lost 4 bases and the V segment lost 5 bases, leaving 8 bases of the junction unmatched. The length of the CDR3 is 15 residues. The CDR3 sequence is CASSVSGTGTYGYTF. CDR3 sequence (DNA): TGTGCCAGCAGTGTATCCGGGACAGGGACCTATGGCTACACCTTC.

The chain uses TRBV15 and TRBJ1-6, with TRBD1 identical over 10 bases. The germline V gene has CDR1 LNHNV and CDR2 YYDKDF (reference sequence). V gave up 1 base and J gave up 8 bases; unmatched junction bases: 5. This CDR3 comprises 16 residues. The CDR3 protein is CATSRATGTGDSPLHF. Written as DNA, the CDR3 is TGTGCCACCAGCAGAGCGACCGGGACAGGGGATTCACCCCTCCACTTT. The full variable domain, with the rest looked up from reference TRBV15 and TRBJ1-6, is DAMVIQNPRYQVTQFGKPVTLSCSQTLNHNVMYWYQQKSSQAPKLLFHYYDKDFNNEADTPDNFQSRRPNTSFCFLDIRSPGLGDTAMYLCATSRATGTGDSPLHFGNGTRLTVT.

This rearrangement joins TRBV27 to TRBJ1-1; no clear D. Germline CDR1 MNHEY, CDR2 SMNVEV (reference sequence). V lost 2 bases to trimming and J lost 1 base, with 5 bases between them. There are 13 residues in the CDR3. Here the CDR3 reads CASSLRGNTEAFF. CDR3 bases: TGTGCCAGCAGTTTACGGGGGAACACTGAAGCTTTCTTT.

The rearrangement links TRBV7-2 to TRBJ2-1, with TRBD2 as a possible D gene (6 bases). The CDR3 is 15 amino acids. Per germline, CDR1 SGHTA and CDR2 FQGNSA. Trimming took 5 bases from V and 5 from J, leaving 16 bases between them. CDR3 bases: TGTGCCAGCAGCCCCCTAGGCAGCGGGCACAATGAGCAGTTCTTC. Its translation is CASSPLGSGHNEQFF.

V usage is TRBV5-6 and J usage is TRBJ2-7; D may be TRBD1 or TRBD2 (6 bases each). This CDR3 comprises 14 residues. V gave up 0 bases and J gave up 5 bases, with 12 bases separating them. CDR1 and CDR2 (germline): SGHDT, YYEEEE. The CDR3 DNA is TGTGCCAGCAGCTTGGTAGGGGGGAACAACGAGCAGTACTTC. Translating gives CASSLVGGNNEQYF.

The J gene is TRBJ2-7, the V gene TRBV28; D could derive from TRBD1 or TRBD2 (6 bases each). The CDR3 runs 17 residues. The germline V gene has CDR1 MDHEN and CDR2 SYDVKM. V was trimmed by 7 bases and J by 2 bases, leaving 24 bases between them. The CDR3 DNA follows: TGTGCCAGCATCTCATTAGGGGGAGGACTACCAGCCTACGAGCAGTACTTC. This sequence encodes CASISLGGGLPAYEQYF. The complete variable domain, with remaining parts taken from reference TRBV28 and TRBJ2-7, reads DVKVTQSSRYLVKRTGEKVFLECVQDMDHENMFWYRQDPGLGLRLIYFSYDVKMKEKGDIPEGYSVSREKKERFSLILESASTNQTSMYLCASISLGGGLPAYEQYFGPGTRLTVT.

The chain combines TRBV4-2 with TRBJ2-7, with 7 bases identical to TRBD2. Germline V CDR1 and CDR2: LGHNA, YNFKEQ. This CDR3 is built from 16 residues. V lost 0 bases and J lost 6; bases outside the gene matches: 11. CDR3 in amino acids: CASSQDFPGLTVEQYF. CDR3 DNA: TGTGCCAGCAGCCAAGATTTCCCGGGACTAACTGTCGAGCAGTACTTC.

CDR3 sequence: CSALANYGYTF. The CDR3 DNA reads TGCAGTGCTCTCGCTAACTATGGCTACACCTTC. The V and J genes are TRBV20-1 and TRBJ1-2, with D unresolved. The V end was cut by 5 bases, the J end by 0 bases, with 4 bases between. Per germline, CDR1 DFQATT and CDR2 SNEGSKA (reference sequence). This CDR3 contains 11 residues.

For the CDR3, the DNA is TGTGCCAGCAGTAAGGGGACCGGGACAGGGATGGCAAAACTGTTTTTT. The encoded protein is CASSKGTGTGMAKLFF. The chain joins TRBV27 to TRBJ1-4; 9 bases agree with TRBD1. Per the germline V gene, CDR1 is MNHEY and CDR2 is SMNVEV (reference sequence). The CDR3 loop spans 16 amino acids. V was pared by 5 bases and J by 10 bases, with 14 bases of the junction left unmatched.

This chain uses TRBV15 with TRBJ1-6; no firm D call. Germline assignment: CDR1 LNHNV and CDR2 YYDKDF (reference sequence). V was clipped by 0 bases and J by 9 bases, with 9 bases between them. This CDR3 has 14 amino acids. This CDR3 reads CATSRDFSGSPLHF. CDR3 nucleotide sequence: TGTGCCACCAGCAGAGATTTTAGCGGTTCACCCCTCCACTTT.

CDR3 protein: CASKWRNIDYEQYF. CDR3 bases: TGTGCCAGCAAATGGAGGAATATCGACTACGAGCAGTACTTC. The chain combines TRBV6-6 with TRBJ2-7; possibly TRBD2 for D (5 bases). CDR1 is MNHNY, CDR2 SVGAGI, per germline (reference sequence). The CDR3 contains 14 residues. Trimming took 7 bases from V and 3 from J, leaving 16 bases between them.

This clone was counted only a few times. V usage is TRBV10-3 and J usage is TRBJ1-1; no definite D call. The CDR3 is made up of 12 amino acids. CDR1 is ENHRY, CDR2 SYGVKD, per germline. Trimming cost V 4 bases and J 5 bases, with 8 bases left between them. The CDR3 loop is CAISGSGTEAFF. The CDR3 region has the DNA TGTGCCATCAGTGGTTCCGGGACTGAAGCTTTCTTT.

This clone was seen only once. The chain recombines TRBV7-8 with TRBJ2-7, with 8 bases that match TRBD1. The germline gives CDR1 SGHVS, CDR2 FQNEAQ. This CDR3 has 15 residues. The V and J ends lost 4 bases and 3 bases, in that order; junction bases with no gene match: 8. CDR3 coding DNA: TGTGCCAGCAGCTCCTCTGACAGGGGCCGCTACGAGCAGTACTTC. It encodes CASSSSDRGRYEQYF.